A single sample gave rise to the 30 T cell receptor beta chains below, sequenced in a study of T cells in Graves' hyperthyroidism and ophthalmopathy. TCR beta CDR3 region amplification was performed from RNA transcripts. Primed by the HTBI set, a first-round RT-PCR was run on the TCR CDR3. TCRdb processed the multiplex PCR reads anew with MiXCR; each CDR3 protein has one entry. The sample lists about 610,000 distinct CDR3 sequences, 35% to 55% occurring once. The material sequenced was peripheral blood or thyroid tissue (not recorded which). Receptors were obtained from a young woman with Graves' hyperthyroidism.

The V gene is TRBV10-3, the J gene TRBJ2-7, with D perhaps matching TRBD1 (6 bases). The CDR3 is 13 amino acids. V shed 7 bases and J shed 7 bases, with 17 bases lying between them. The germline V gene has CDR1 ENHRY and CDR2 SYGVKD. In DNA, the CDR3 is TGTGCCATCAAGGGGGAGTACGACAATGAGCAGTACTTC. This codes for CAIKGEYDNEQYF.

This clonotype was detected ten times or more. Here the CDR3 reads CASSLGGSRNEKLFF. In DNA, the CDR3 is TGTGCCAGCAGCTTAGGAGGGTCTCGTAATGAAAAACTGTTTTTT. The chain couples TRBV7-2 to TRBJ1-4, with unresolved D. Per the germline V gene, CDR1 is SGHTA and CDR2 is FQGNSA. V shed 1 base and J shed 4 bases, with 10 bases lying between them. There are 15 residues in the CDR3. The full variable domain, in which reference TRBV7-2 and TRBJ1-4 provide the parts outside the CDR3, is GAGVSQSPSNKVTEKGKDVELRCDPISGHTALYWYRQSLGQGLEFLIYFQGNSAPDKSGLPSDRFSAERTGGSVSTLTIQRTQQEDSAVYLCASSLGGSRNEKLFFGSGTQLSVL.

This clonotype was recorded many times. This rearrangement joins TRBV19 to TRBJ1-3; D ambiguous. This CDR3 comprises 16 residues. Germline V gene lookup returns CDR1 LNHDA and CDR2 SQIVND (reference sequence). Trimming stripped 2 bases from V and 0 bases from J, with 11 bases between. CDR3 amino acids: CASSILASYSGNTIYF. The CDR3 bases are TGTGCCAGTAGTATATTAGCATCTTACTCTGGAAACACCATATATTTT.

This clonotype was seen repeatedly, ten times or more. The rearrangement links TRBV24-1 to TRBJ2-2, with 9 bases lining up with TRBD1. The CDR3 sequence is 17 residues long. Unmatched junction bases numbered 10, after V lost 3 bases and J lost 6 bases. Looked up from germline, CDR1 is KGHDR and CDR2 is SFDVKD. The chain's CDR3 is CATSDHRDRVTPGELFF. The CDR3 DNA follows: TGTGCCACCAGTGATCACCGGGACAGGGTAACACCCGGGGAGCTGTTTTTT.

Concerning this clonotype itself: The junction shows a germline mismatch at one end, possibly a read error. The chain is built from TRBV2 and TRBJ1-1; 9 bases line up with TRBD1. The CDR3 length is 14 residues. Germline V gene data show CDR1 as SNHLY and CDR2 as FYNNEI. CDR3 in amino acids: CASSAGQGGAETFF. The CDR3 bases are TGTGCCAGCAGTGCGGGACAGGGTGGGGCTGAAACTTTCTTT.

This sequence joins TRBV12-3 or TRBV12-4 and TRBJ2-6; D might be TRBD2 (5 bases). This CDR3 contains 15 residues. V was cut by 8 bases and J by 4 bases, with 15 bases left in between. CDR3 protein: CASGLGRIGANVLTF. CDR3 in DNA: TGTGCCAGCGGTCTAGGGAGAATAGGGGCCAACGTCCTGACTTTC.

Comment on this clonotype: A much larger clone sits a single nucleotide away, making a read error possible. The chain uses TRBV2 and TRBJ2-7, with no clear D. This CDR3 region has 13 residues. Trimming cost V 6 bases and J 10 bases, with 19 bases left between them. In germline, CDR1 is SNHLY, CDR2 FYNNEI. The CDR3 sequence: CASSPSADRIQYF. CDR3 DNA sequence: TGTGCCAGCAGCCCCTCCGCCGACCGTATACAGTACTTC.

At least ten counts were recorded for this clonotype. The gene calls are TRBV11-2 and TRBJ1-1; D is ambiguous. The CDR3 is 13 residues long. Trimming pared 1 base from V and 6 bases from J, leaving 9 bases between. Germline loops: CDR1 SGHAT, CDR2 FQNNGV. For the CDR3, the DNA is TGTGCCAGCAGCTTAGTGTTCCTCGCTGAAGCTTTCTTT. Encoded protein: CASSLVFLAEAFF.

Concerning this clonotype itself: Given the absence of the conserved phenylalanine or tryptophan at the CDR3 end, a read error is likely. No DNA is shown, since the ends of the CDR3 on it are uncertain; the CDR3 is the one TCRdb lists. The chain links TRBV20-1 to TRBJ2-2; the table calls TRBD2, which could not be checked here. Counting both end residues, the CDR3 totals 10 amino acids. The germline CDR1 and CDR2 sequences are DFQATT and SNEGSKA (reference sequence). The CDR3 loop is CSARDKGAGS.

This rearrangement joins TRBV2 to TRBJ1-2; TRBD1 agrees at 9 bases. This CDR3 comprises 15 residues. V was clipped by 6 bases and J by 5 bases; unmatched bases: 10. Germline V CDR1 and CDR2: SNHLY, FYNNEI. CDR3 nucleotide sequence: TGTGCCAGCAGAGCCGGGACAGGGAGTGGGTATGGCTACACCTTC. It encodes CASRAGTGSGYGYTF. Variable domain in full (rest from reference TRBV2 and TRBJ1-2): EPEVTQTPSHQVTQMGQEVILRCVPISNHLYFYWYRQILGQKVEFLVSFYNNEISEKSEIFDDQFSVERPDGSNFTLKIRSTKLEDSAMYFCASRAGTGSGYGYTFGSGTRLTVV.

Note on this clonotype: One end of the junction fails to match germline, which may point to a read error. The rearrangement links TRBV2 to TRBJ1-1, with TRBD1 as a possible D gene (6 bases). Germline V gives CDR1 SNHLY, CDR2 FYNNEI. CDR3 size: 16 residues. The CDR3 region is CAGSDSPEAGHYEAFF. The CDR3 coding sequence is TGTGCCGGCAGTGACTCACCTGAGGCGGGACACTATGAAGCTTTCTTT.

This clonotype has just a few counts. This chain connects TRBV20-1 to TRBJ2-7; D ambiguous. V lost 1 base and J 2 bases, leaving 9 bases between the germline ends. The CDR3 has 13 amino acids. Germline CDR1 and CDR2: DFQATT and SNEGSKA (reference sequence). The CDR3: CSARAAETYEQYF. CDR3 coding DNA: TGCAGTGCTAGAGCGGCAGAGACCTACGAGCAGTACTTC.

As regards this clonotype: The junction does not match germline at one end; this may be a read error. The chain has TRBV7-2 and TRBJ2-2, with D uncertain. Germline-derived CDR1 and CDR2 are SGHTA and FQGNSA. This CDR3 has 13 amino acids. CDR3 nucleotide sequence: TGTGCCAGCAGCTTAGCCGGCCCATTAGAGCTGCTTTTT. This gives the protein CASSLAGPLELLF.

This rearrangement joins TRBV7-2 to TRBJ2-1; the D is unclear. Germline values: CDR1 SGHTA, CDR2 FQGNSA. The CDR3 runs 10 residues. V lost 1 base to trimming and J lost 12 bases, with 4 bases between them. The CDR3: CASSLGAQFF. CDR3 DNA sequence: TGTGCCAGCAGCTTAGGGGCGCAGTTCTTC.

This clonotype was detected ten times or more. The V and J genes are TRBV6-1 and TRBJ1-5; D might be TRBD1 (5 bases). Between the trimmed V and J ends, which lost 5 bases and 11 bases, there was a span of 16 bases. This CDR3 region has 13 residues. Germline V gene sequence: CDR1 MNHNS, CDR2 SASEGT. The CDR3 region is CASSSRDAGSQHF. The DNA of the CDR3 is TGTGCCAGCAGTAGCCGGGACGCCGGGTCCCAGCATTTT.

This clonotype was seen more than once but under ten times. J is TRBJ2-1 and V is TRBV10-3; 8 nucleotides match TRBD2. Unmatched junction bases numbered 7, after V lost 4 bases and J lost 8 bases. The germline gives CDR1 ENHRY, CDR2 SYGVKD. The length of the CDR3 is 14 residues. The CDR3 DNA follows: TGTGCCATCAGTGGGAGCGGGAGTATCTATGAGCAGTTCTTC. Translating gives CAISGSGSIYEQFF.

There are many counts of this clonotype. V is TRBV4-2 and J is TRBJ1-1; no reliable D call. The V gene lost 1 base and the J gene lost 1 base, with 10 bases spanning the gap. Germline CDR1 and CDR2: LGHNA and YNFKEQ. This CDR3 is 15 amino acids long. In nucleotides, the CDR3 is TGTGCCAGCAGCCAAGCCGCGGGGAGGAACACTGAAGCTTTCTTT. This sequence encodes CASSQAAGRNTEAFF.

The chain joins TRBV29-1 to TRBJ2-7; tentatively, D is TRBD2 (5 bases). The V end was cut by 8 bases, the J end by 0 bases, with 17 bases between. Looked up from germline, CDR1 is SQVTM and CDR2 is ANQGSEA. The CDR3 contains 14 residues. CDR3 nucleotides: TGCAGCCAAGATAGCGAGCAGAGCTCCTACGAGCAGTACTTC. Its translation is CSQDSEQSSYEQYF.

This clonotype was recorded a few times. J is TRBJ2-7 and V is TRBV20-1, with 8 bases that match TRBD1. The V and J ends lost 0 bases and 7 bases, in that order; junction bases with no gene match: 8. The CDR3 runs to 14 residues. Germline V CDR1 and CDR2: DFQATT, SNEGSKA (reference sequence). This chain's CDR3 is CSARDQGQGFEQYF. The CDR3 DNA sequence: TGCAGTGCTAGAGATCAAGGACAGGGTTTTGAGCAGTACTTC.

This chain links TRBV20-1 with TRBJ2-7; no reliable D call. V shed 3 bases and J shed 0 bases, with 12 bases lying between them. Germline CDR1 and CDR2: DFQATT and SNEGSKA (reference sequence). The CDR3 consists of 14 residues. The chain's CDR3 is CSASMGTASYEQYF. CDR3 sequence (DNA): TGCAGTGCTAGTATGGGAACTGCCTCCTACGAGCAGTACTTC.

On this clonotype itself: The junction departs from germline at one end; a sequencing error may be responsible. The chain couples TRBV11-1 to TRBJ2-6; possible D gene TRBD1, 7 bases. Germline CDR1 is SGHAT and CDR2 is FQDESV (reference sequence). This CDR3 has 14 residues. CDR3 region: CASSLAFRGATEAF. The CDR3 region has the DNA TGTGCCAGCAGCTTAGCGTTCAGGGGGGCCACTGAAGCTTTC.

Concerning this clonotype itself: A much larger clone lies one base from this, so it may be a read error. This chain joins TRBV9 and TRBJ2-5; weak D call: TRBD2 (5 bases). The V end lost 5 bases, the J end lost 3 bases, and 11 bases lay between the germline ends. The germline V gene encodes CDR1 SGDLS and CDR2 YYNGEE. CDR3 size: 13 residues. The CDR3, as DNA: TGTGCCAGCAGGACTATCGCAGAAGAGACCCAGTACTTC. Protein sequence: CASRTIAEETQYF.

This clonotype was found a few times. The chain uses TRBV24-1 and TRBJ1-1, with D unclear. This CDR3 spans 12 amino acids. V was trimmed by 3 bases and J by 7 bases, leaving 8 bases between them. CDR1 is KGHDR, CDR2 SFDVKD, per germline. The CDR3 loop is CATSDPRGEAFF. For the CDR3, the DNA is TGTGCCACCAGTGATCCGCGGGGTGAAGCTTTCTTT.

Concerning this clonotype itself: A single base separates this from a much larger clone, so it may be a read error. The chain carries TRBV12-3 or TRBV12-4 and TRBJ1-2; TRBD1 matches 7 bases. The CDR3 consists of 12 residues. Unmatched junction bases numbered 4, after V lost 5 bases and J lost 7 bases. CDR3 in DNA: TGTGCCAGCAGTCCGACAGGGTTTGGCTACACCTTC. Its translation: CASSPTGFGYTF.

This clonotype was observed at least ten times. This chain links TRBV4-1 with TRBJ1-5; 9 bases fit TRBD1. Trimming took 3 bases from V and 5 from J; bases not matched to a gene: 14. The CDR3 totals 18 residues. Germline lookup yields CDR1 MGHRA and CDR2 YSYEKL. The CDR3 spells CASSHLPGQGSEDQPQHF. The CDR3 nucleotides read TGCGCCAGCAGCCACTTACCGGGACAGGGTTCCGAGGATCAGCCCCAGCATTTT.

This clonotype was observed a handful of times. The V gene is TRBV24-1, the J gene TRBJ2-7, with D possibly being TRBD1 (6 bases). The germline V and J ends were trimmed by 5 bases and 4 bases, with 11 bases remaining between them. Germline V gene sequence: CDR1 KGHDR, CDR2 SFDVKD. The CDR3 consists of 13 residues. In nucleotides, the CDR3 is TGTGCCACCAGTGGAAGCCAGGGGTACGAGCAGTACTTC. It specifies CATSGSQGYEQYF.

The chain recombines TRBV10-3 with TRBJ1-5; D is unclear. Germline V gives CDR1 ENHRY, CDR2 SYGVKD. The CDR3 contains 16 residues. Deletions cut 3 bases from V and 0 bases from J, with 12 bases between. The CDR3 DNA reads TGTGCCATCAGTGAAGGAGGACCCTATAGCAATCAGCCCCAGCATTTT. It is translated as CAISEGGPYSNQPQHF.

This clonotype was observed at least ten times. V and J are TRBV3-1 and TRBJ1-1; D unresolved. Trimming pared 1 base from V and 8 bases from J, leaving 8 bases between. The CDR3 extends over 12 amino acids. Germline loops: CDR1 LGHDT, CDR2 YNNKEL (reference sequence). The CDR3 loop reads CASSQGSYEAFF. The CDR3 DNA reads TGTGCCAGCAGCCAAGGCAGCTACGAAGCTTTCTTT.

This clonotype was recorded at least ten times. This sequence joins TRBV6-1 and TRBJ2-7, with TRBD2 matching over 7 bases. This CDR3 comprises 15 residues. Germline V gene lookup returns CDR1 MNHNS and CDR2 SASEGT. The ends lost 8 bases at V and 2 bases at J; junction bases unmatched: 12. DNA of the CDR3: TGTGCCAGCTTTCACATTCGAGCGGGAACCTACGAGCAGTACTTC. This encodes CASFHIRAGTYEQYF.

The CDR3 region is CASSYTRTSTDTQYF. The CDR3 nucleotides are TGTGCCAGCAGTTATACTCGAACTAGCACAGATACGCAGTATTTT. This sequence joins TRBV12-3 or TRBV12-4 and TRBJ2-3; D unclear. The CDR3 sequence is 15 residues long. Trimming removed 4 bases at V and 0 bases at J, with 11 bases between.